A single sample is the source of the 10 T cell receptor beta chains below, sequenced in a study of glioma-infiltrating T cells. Amplification of TCR alpha and beta CDR3 regions from RNA used iRepertoire nested multiplex PCR. TCRdb reanalysed the multiplex PCR reads using MiXCR and keeps one entry per CDR3 protein. The table records about 20,000 distinct CDR3 sequences, about 26% of them present only once. The material sequenced was glioma tissue, nonneoplastic brain tissue, or PBMCs (not recorded which). These receptors came from a human donor with low-grade glioma or glioblastoma, undergoing nonglioma brain surgery, or in good health (not recorded which).

Regarding this clonotype: A single base separates this from a much larger clone, so it may be a read error. This chain uses TRBV5-4 with TRBJ2-6; 8 bases match TRBD1. In germline, CDR1 is SGHNT, CDR2 YYREEE (reference sequence). CDR3 length: 15 amino acids. CDR3 sequence reads: CANSLYDRGANVLTF. Here the CDR3 DNA reads TGTGCCAACAGCTTATATGACAGGGGAGCCAACGTCCTGACTTTC.

This clonotype appeared many times. The chain couples TRBV20-1 to TRBJ2-5; D gene ambiguous. CDR1 is DFQATT and CDR2 is SNEGSKA in the germline V gene (reference sequence). The CDR3 totals 12 residues. V shed 2 bases and J shed 1 base, with 5 bases lying between them. The CDR3 coding sequence is TGCAGTGCTAGAACTATCCAAGAGACCCAGTACTTC. It codes for CSARTIQETQYF.

This clonotype has only a few counts. The chain recombines TRBV2 with TRBJ2-7; D is unclear. Germline lookup yields CDR1 SNHLY and CDR2 FYNNEI. V was cut by 5 bases and J by 3 bases, with 8 bases left in between. The length of the CDR3 is 12 residues. The CDR3 nucleotides read TGTGCCAGCAGTAGGGATATCTACGAGCAGTACTTC. Its translation: CASSRDIYEQYF.

This chain's CDR3 is CASSSLREQEETQYF. The CDR3 DNA reads TGTGCCAGCAGCTCCTTAAGGGAACAGGAAGAGACCCAGTACTTC. The gene calls are TRBV9 and TRBJ2-5; D may be TRBD1 (5 bases). V was pared by 4 bases and J by 3 bases, with 16 bases between. There are 15 residues in the CDR3. Per germline, CDR1 SGDLS and CDR2 YYNGEE. Drawing the rest from reference TRBV9 and TRBJ2-5, the complete variable domain is DSGVTQTPKHLITATGQRVTLRCSPRSGDLSVYWYQQSLDQGLQFLIQYYNGEERAKGNILERFSAQQFPDLHSELNLSSLELGDSALYFCASSSLREQEETQYFGPGTRLLVL.

Many counts were recorded for this clonotype. The chain uses TRBV6-6 and TRBJ1-3; no firm D call. Germline values: CDR1 MNHNY, CDR2 SVGAGI (reference sequence). CDR3 size: 15 residues. V lost 2 bases and J lost 1, with 9 bases in between. CDR3 loop: CASSYIGGSGNTIYF. The CDR3 DNA reads as TGTGCCAGCAGTTACATAGGAGGGTCTGGAAACACCATATATTTT.

By share of the sample, this clonotype is medium-sized. The chain is built from TRBV20-1 and TRBJ1-2, with D possibly being TRBD1 (6 bases). Trimming shortened V by 3 bases and J by 6 bases, and 17 bases separated the two germline ends. Germline assignment: CDR1 DFQATT and CDR2 SNEGSKA (reference sequence). This CDR3 contains 14 residues. For the CDR3, the DNA is TGCAGTGCTAGTTACTTGGACAGCAGCAATGGCTACACCTTC. Its protein product is CSASYLDSSNGYTF.

The CDR3 here is CASSVARGSSGANVLTF. DNA for the CDR3: TGTGCCAGCAGCGTGGCTCGCGGGAGCTCTGGGGCCAACGTCCTGACTTTC. The chain recombines TRBV27 with TRBJ2-6; 7 bases line up with TRBD2. The CDR3 length is 17 residues. Trimming cost V 6 bases and J 0 bases; bases outside gene matches: 8. CDR1 and CDR2 from the germline V gene are MNHEY and SMNVEV (reference sequence).

The gene calls are TRBV7-9 and TRBJ1-2, with TRBD1 matching over 9 bases. The CDR3 length is 15 residues. V trimming: 0 bases; J trimming: 4 bases; junction bases outside the gene matches: 3. The V gene's germline CDR1 is SEHNR and CDR2 FQNEAQ (reference sequence). The CDR3 DNA sequence: TGTGCCAGCAGCTTAGCGAGGGACAGGGCCTATGGCTACACCTTC. Amino acid sequence: CASSLARDRAYGYTF.

In its sample, this clonotype was seen many times. The chain is built from TRBV20-1 and TRBJ2-1; 9 bases line up with TRBD2. Germline values: CDR1 DFQATT, CDR2 SNEGSKA (reference sequence). The CDR3 covers 12 residues. J was trimmed by 9 bases and V by 6 bases; bases with no gene match: 6. CDR3 bases: TGCAGTGCGGGGCGGGGGGGGGTTGAGCAGTTCTTC. Amino acid sequence: CSAGRGGVEQFF.

This clonotype was detected many times. This chain uses TRBV20-1 with TRBJ1-2; D may be TRBD1 (6 bases). The CDR3 runs to 14 residues. Per the germline V gene, CDR1 is DFQATT and CDR2 is SNEGSKA (reference sequence). The V end lost 0 bases, the J end lost 5 bases, and 13 bases lay between the germline ends. Here the CDR3 DNA reads TGCAGTGCTAGAGATCGTGGCAGGGGTTATGGCTACACCTTC. It encodes CSARDRGRGYGYTF.